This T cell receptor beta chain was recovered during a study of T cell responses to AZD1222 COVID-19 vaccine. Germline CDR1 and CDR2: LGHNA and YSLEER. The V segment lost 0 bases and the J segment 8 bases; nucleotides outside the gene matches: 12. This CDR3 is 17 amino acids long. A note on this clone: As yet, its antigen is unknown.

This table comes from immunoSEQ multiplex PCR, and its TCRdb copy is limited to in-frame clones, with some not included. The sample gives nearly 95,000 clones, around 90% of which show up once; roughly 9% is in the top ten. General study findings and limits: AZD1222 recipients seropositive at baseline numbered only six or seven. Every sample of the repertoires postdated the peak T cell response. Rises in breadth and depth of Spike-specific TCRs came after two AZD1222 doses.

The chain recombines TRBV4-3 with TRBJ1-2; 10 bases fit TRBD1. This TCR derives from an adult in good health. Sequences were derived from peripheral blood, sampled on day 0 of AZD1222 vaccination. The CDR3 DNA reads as TGCGCCAGCAGCCAAGATGCGGGGATGACAGGGGGCTCCGGCTACACCTTC. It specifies CASSQDAGMTGGSGYTF.